The 5 T cell receptor beta chains given below trace back to one sample, sequenced in a study of blood T cell repertoires in COVID-19. TCRdb's copy holds only in-frame clones and misses some; the assay was immunoSEQ multiplex PCR. The sample includes about 100,000 clones, approximately 88% seen only once; the top ten take around 7%. The sample taken for sequencing was peripheral blood. The receptor set was obtained from a man aged 45-65 years with active or convalescent COVID-19.

The chain employs TRBV11-3 and TRBJ2-1, with 7 nucleotides matching TRBD2. V was clipped by 2 bases and J by 10 bases; unmatched bases: 2. The V gene's germline CDR1 is SGHNT and CDR2 YENEEA. This CDR3 spans 12 amino acids. The CDR3 region is CASSLSGAEQFF. The CDR3, as DNA: TGTGCCAGCAGCTTAAGCGGGGCCGAGCAGTTCTTC.

Note on this clone: At one end the junction does not follow the germline gene, possibly because of a read error. J is TRBJ2-2 and V is TRBV6-5, with a possible D match to TRBD1 (5 bases). CDR1 and CDR2 (germline): MNHEY, SVGAGI. The CDR3 is made up of 12 amino acids. CDR3 sequence: CASRADTWELFF. CDR3 sequence (DNA): TGTGCCAGCAGGGCGGACACCTGGGAGCTGTTTTTT.

The chain uses TRBV7-9 and TRBJ1-3; TRBD1 is a possible D gene (5 bases). Germline values: CDR1 SEHNR, CDR2 FQNEAQ (reference sequence). Trimming shortened V by 7 bases and J by 2 bases, and 12 bases separated the two germline ends. The CDR3 contains 14 residues. The chain's CDR3 is CASNVGDPGNTIYF. CDR3 DNA: TGTGCCAGCAATGTAGGGGATCCTGGAAACACCATATATTTT. The full variable domain, with the rest looked up from reference TRBV7-9 and TRBJ1-3, is DTGVSQNPRHKITKRGQNVTFRCDPISEHNRLYWYRQTLGQGPEFLTYFQNEAQLEKSRLLSDRFSAERPKGSFSTLEIQRTEQGDSAMYLCASNVGDPGNTIYFGEGSWLTVV.

The V call is TRBV27, the J call TRBJ1-1, with 7 nucleotides matching TRBD1. Germline CDR1 and CDR2: MNHEY and SMNVEV (reference sequence). J lost 7 bases, V lost 8 bases, and 19 bases had no gene match. CDR3 size: 16 residues. The CDR3 sequence is CASPSPSTGQHHEAFF. DNA for the CDR3: TGTGCCAGCCCCTCTCCTTCTACGGGACAGCACCATGAAGCTTTCTTT.

This clone is a singleton in its sample. The chain links TRBV7-8 to TRBJ1-5; 7 nucleotides match TRBD1. The CDR3 spans 15 residues. CDR1 SGHVS and CDR2 FQNEAQ come from the germline V gene. Trimming removed 5 bases from V and 2 bases from J; junction bases left unmatched: 6. The CDR3 spells CASSLKGARNQPQHF. CDR3 bases: TGTGCCAGCAGCCTGAAGGGGGCCCGCAATCAGCCCCAGCATTTT.